The next 30 T cell receptor beta chains were all read from a single sample in a study of blood T cells in healthy people across ages. Next came a second PCR, run for about 7 to 12 cycles, which used a sample-barcoded 5' primer along with a J-beta primer mix. Each CDR3 protein gets one entry after TCRdb re-called the 5' RACE reads with MiXCR. The sample has 1.4 million or so distinct CDR3 sequences, approximately 39% seen once. Sequenced material: blood. Receptor source: a woman between 18 and 29 years old in good health.

This clonotype was seen more than once but under ten times. The V and J genes are TRBV4-3 and TRBJ2-1; perhaps D is TRBD1 or TRBD2 (5 bases each). Trimming left V 3 bases short and J 4 bases short, with 13 bases between. CDR1 is LGHNA and CDR2 is YSLEER in the germline V gene. The CDR3 sequence is 15 residues long. CDR3 residues: CASSQYRDAYNEQFF. The CDR3 nucleotides read TGCGCCAGCAGCCAGTACCGGGACGCGTACAATGAGCAGTTCTTC.

The rearrangement uses TRBV27 and TRBJ2-1; 11 nucleotides match TRBD2. J gave up 4 bases and V 2 bases, and 7 bases lay outside the gene matches. Germline CDR1 MNHEY, CDR2 SMNVEV (reference sequence). The CDR3 covers 17 residues. CDR3 region: CASSLGASGGTYNEQFF. The DNA for the CDR3 is TGTGCCAGCAGTTTAGGGGCTAGCGGGGGGACTTACAATGAGCAGTTCTTC.

The V gene is TRBV2, the J gene TRBJ1-4; TRBD1 agrees at 8 bases. Germline assignment: CDR1 SNHLY and CDR2 FYNNEI. Unmatched junction bases numbered 9, after V lost 5 bases and J lost 7 bases. This CDR3 comprises 15 residues. CDR3 loop: CASSTGGPSSEKLFF. CDR3 DNA sequence: TGTGCCAGCAGTACAGGGGGGCCCTCGAGTGAAAAACTGTTTTTT.

The table lists this clonotype with a few counts. The chain employs TRBV21-1 and TRBJ1-5; the table's D call of TRBD1 was not tested on the DNA. TRBV21-1 is given as a pseudogene. This CDR3 has 14 residues. CDR3 loop: CASSKGRINQPQHF. DNA for the CDR3: TGTGCCAGCAGCAAGGGACGGATCAATCAGCCCCAGCATTTT.

This clonotype occurred a few times. This chain links TRBV5-1 with TRBJ1-2, with a tentative D call TRBD1 (5 bases). Germline V gene data show CDR1 as SGHRS and CDR2 as YFSETQ. The CDR3 is made up of 14 amino acids. V dropped 5 bases and J dropped 6 bases, with 17 bases sitting between them. CDR3 residues: CASRSAGTVNGYTF. The DNA of the CDR3 is TGCGCCAGCAGATCAGCCGGGACGGTGAATGGCTACACCTTC.

The V gene is TRBV6-5, the J gene TRBJ2-7; weak D call: TRBD2 (6 bases). Germline CDR1 MNHEY, CDR2 SVGAGI. The CDR3 is 14 residues long. Deletions cut 5 bases from V and 5 bases from J, with 16 bases between. CDR3 protein: CASSLRDGSDEQYF. CDR3 coding DNA: TGTGCCAGCAGTCTACGGGACGGGAGCGACGAGCAGTACTTC.

The chain combines TRBV7-2 with TRBJ1-2; D gene ambiguous. CDR1 and CDR2 (germline): SGHTA, FQGNSA. CDR3 length: 14 amino acids. With 5 bases removed from V and 2 bases from J, the gap between germline ends came to 12 bases. The CDR3 loop reads CASSPLRENYGYTF. The CDR3 coding sequence is TGTGCCAGCAGCCCCCTCCGGGAAAACTATGGCTACACCTTC.

This clonotype showed up just a few times. V and J are TRBV7-3 and TRBJ1-1; weak D call: TRBD1 (6 bases). Trimming took 5 bases from V and 1 from J, leaving 14 bases between them. Germline CDR1 is SGHTA and CDR2 is FQGTGA. This CDR3 spans 15 amino acids. The CDR3 protein is CASSQNLGQNTEAFF. CDR3 nucleotide sequence: TGTGCCAGCAGCCAAAACTTGGGACAGAACACTGAAGCTTTCTTT.

This clonotype was picked up a small number of times. This chain's CDR3 is CASSGLGPRREQYF. The CDR3 region has the DNA TGTGCCAGCAGTGGACTAGGGCCCCGGAGAGAACAGTACTTC. This chain links TRBV2 with TRBJ2-5; D perhaps matches TRBD2 (6 bases). The CDR3 has 14 residues. The germline V gene encodes CDR1 SNHLY and CDR2 FYNNEI. Between the trimmed V and J ends, which lost 4 bases and 11 bases, there was a span of 20 bases.

This clonotype was observed a handful of times. This chain joins TRBV9 and TRBJ2-2, with D possibly being TRBD1 or TRBD2 (5 bases each). The germline V gene has CDR1 SGDLS and CDR2 YYNGEE. Between the trimmed V and J ends, which lost 3 bases and 8 bases, there was a span of 17 bases. CDR3 length: 15 amino acids. DNA of the CDR3: TGTGCCAGCAGCGAGTGGGGGAACAACCAAGGGGAGCTGTTTTTT. As protein: CASSEWGNNQGELFF.

This clonotype appeared a few times. The rearrangement uses TRBV6-6 and TRBJ2-5; no reliable D call. V was pared by 0 bases and J by 11 bases, with 10 bases between. Germline CDR1 is MNHNY and CDR2 is SVGAGI (reference sequence). CDR3 length equals 12 residues. CDR3: CASSYSSQEQYF. The CDR3 nucleotides are TGTGCCAGCAGTTACTCGAGCCAGGAGCAGTACTTC.

The V call is TRBV12-3 or TRBV12-4, the J call TRBJ1-1, with 9 bases matching TRBD1. With 2 bases clipped from V and 0 bases from J, the junction kept 1 base outside the gene matches. The CDR3 runs 15 residues. The CDR3 region is CASSLRTGVNTEAFF. Written as DNA, the CDR3 is TGTGCCAGCAGTTTAAGGACAGGGGTGAACACTGAAGCTTTCTTT.

The chain couples TRBV3-1 to TRBJ1-2; D may be TRBD1 (5 bases). V was clipped by 3 bases and J by 6 bases, with 17 bases between them. The CDR3 runs 15 residues. CDR1 and CDR2 from the germline V gene are LGHDT and YNNKEL (reference sequence). In nucleotides, the CDR3 is TGTGCCAGCAGCCACCCGAGGGTCAGGGAAGATGGCTACACCTTC. Translating gives CASSHPRVREDGYTF.

The DNA for the CDR3 is TGTGCCAGCAGCTTAACACAGGGGCCCTACGAGCAGTACTTC. Residues: CASSLTQGPYEQYF. The genes are TRBV13 and TRBJ2-7, with TRBD1 identical over 7 bases. The CDR3 is 14 amino acids. V dropped 2 bases and J dropped 2; count of bases not matched to a gene: 3. In germline, CDR1 is PRHDT, CDR2 FYEKMQ (reference sequence).

Turning to this clonotype: Relative to the germline gene, one junction end is altered; a read error may explain this. This sequence joins TRBV3-1 and TRBJ2-5; no clear D. Germline CDR1 reads LGHDT; CDR2 reads YNNKEL (reference sequence). This CDR3 is 12 amino acids long. The CDR3 protein is CVSSQAAQNQYF. The CDR3 DNA follows: TGTGTCAGCAGCCAAGCCGCCCAAAATCAGTACTTC.

This clonotype has more than one count but fewer than ten. The chain uses TRBV7-2 and TRBJ2-4; D remains unclear. The J call is uncertain, as TRBJ2-7 better fits the DNA end. Per germline, CDR1 SGHTA and CDR2 FQGNSA. This CDR3 comprises 14 residues. The CDR3 region is CASSRIRASSEQYF. For the CDR3, the DNA is TGTGCCAGCAGCAGAATCCGGGCTAGTTCCGAGCAGTACTTC.

This clonotype showed up just a few times. The chain couples TRBV12-3 or TRBV12-4 to TRBJ1-2; 7 nucleotides align to TRBD1. The CDR3 has 15 residues. V shed 7 bases, J shed 0 bases, and the junction held 8 bases outside the gene matches. CDR3 loop: CASTHAGTANYGYTF. CDR3 nucleotide sequence: TGTGCCAGCACCCACGCGGGGACAGCTAACTATGGCTACACCTTC.

The CDR3 reads CASSFTLINGELFF. The DNA for the CDR3 is TGTGCCAGCAGTTTTACCCTGATCAACGGGGAGCTGTTTTTT. The chain employs TRBV27 and TRBJ2-2, with D hard to call. CDR3 length equals 14 residues. Germline V lookup: CDR1 MNHEY, CDR2 SMNVEV (reference sequence). Between the trimmed V and J ends, which lost 3 bases and 7 bases, there was a span of 12 bases.

The CDR3 region has the DNA TGCGCCAGCAGCCCAGGTCCCACAGGGGGGTACAATGAGCAGTTCTTC. This gives the protein CASSPGPTGGYNEQFF. This sequence joins TRBV4-1 and TRBJ2-1, with 8 bases identical to TRBD1. The junction had 9 bases not matched to a gene; V was cut back by 4 bases and J by 4 bases. The germline CDR1 and CDR2 sequences are MGHRA and YSYEKL. The CDR3 spans 16 residues.

On this clonotype: The junction and the germline gene differ at one end; a read error may be behind it. The chain joins TRBV20-1 to TRBJ1-2, with 12 bases lining up with TRBD1. Germline CDR1 reads DFQATT; CDR2 reads SNEGSKA (reference sequence). The CDR3 runs 15 residues. CDR3 sequence reads: CSAGTGGGGTYGYTF. The CDR3 DNA follows: TGCAGTGCCGGGACAGGGGGCGGTGGGACCTATGGCTACACCTTT.

In this sample, this clonotype turned up a few times. The chain links TRBV6-5 to TRBJ2-7; weak D call: TRBD1 (5 bases). Germline assignment: CDR1 MNHEY and CDR2 SVGAGI. There are 14 residues in the CDR3. The V gene lost 5 bases and the J gene lost 2 bases, with 13 bases spanning the gap. The CDR3 sequence is CASSQTGSTYEQYF. The CDR3 DNA follows: TGTGCCAGCAGTCAAACAGGTTCGACCTACGAGCAGTACTTC.

The chain uses TRBV29-1 and TRBJ1-2, with TRBD1 matching 9 bases. The V segment lost 6 bases and the J segment 4 bases; nucleotides outside the gene matches: 6. Germline CDR1 reads SQVTM; CDR2 reads ANQGSEA. The CDR3 length is 13 residues. Written as DNA, the CDR3 is TGCAGCGTGGACCGGGACAGGGTCTATGGCTACACCTTC. Protein product: CSVDRDRVYGYTF. Drawing the rest from reference TRBV29-1 and TRBJ1-2, the complete variable domain is SAVISQKPSRDICQRGTSLTIQCQVDSQVTMMFWYRQQPGQSLTLIATANQGSEATYESGFVIDKFPISRPNLTFSTLTVSNMSPEDSSIYLCSVDRDRVYGYTFGSGTRLTVV.

The chain is built from TRBV2 and TRBJ1-4; tentatively, D is TRBD1 (5 bases). This CDR3 spans 13 amino acids. Deletions cut 9 bases from V and 8 bases from J, with 16 bases between. CDR1 and CDR2 (germline): SNHLY, FYNNEI. DNA of the CDR3: TGTGCCAGTACAACCGGGGGAGGAGAAAAACTGTTTTTT. Translation: CASTTGGGEKLFF.

V is TRBV12-3 or TRBV12-4 and J is TRBJ1-4; no reliable D call. The CDR3 spans 12 residues. V was clipped by 3 bases and J by 4 bases, with 3 bases between them. The CDR3 reads CASSFINEKLFF. The CDR3 DNA follows: TGTGCCAGCAGTTTCATTAATGAAAAACTGTTTTTT.

This clonotype was seen more than once but under ten times. The J gene is TRBJ1-5, the V gene TRBV11-3; the D gene is possibly TRBD1 (5 bases). The CDR3 sequence is 18 residues long. The V end lost 5 bases, the J end lost 0 bases, and 20 bases lay between the germline ends. Germline CDR1 is SGHNT and CDR2 is YENEEA. CDR3 bases: TGTGCCAGCAGCCCCGGCCGGGACTGCGATTATAGCAATCAGCCCCAGCATTTT. Its translation: CASSPGRDCDYSNQPQHF.

There are a few counts of this clonotype. The V gene is TRBV11-2, the J gene TRBJ1-1; 10 positions agree with TRBD1. Germline V gene lookup returns CDR1 SGHAT and CDR2 FQNNGV. V trimming: 2 bases; J trimming: 1 base; junction bases outside the gene matches: 1. The CDR3 sequence is 15 residues long. This CDR3 reads CASSLWDRGNTEAFF. CDR3 sequence (DNA): TGTGCCAGCAGCTTATGGGACAGGGGGAACACTGAAGCTTTCTTT.

The genes are TRBV28 and TRBJ2-7, with D tentatively TRBD2 (6 bases). Trimming removed 4 bases at V and 5 bases at J, with 18 bases between. The CDR3 is 15 amino acids. The V gene's germline CDR1 is MDHEN and CDR2 SYDVKM. CDR3 bases: TGTGCCAGCAGTTCATACCCCGGGAGCTCACACGAGCAGTACTTC. The encoded protein is CASSSYPGSSHEQYF.

The rearrangement links TRBV7-3 to TRBJ2-2; 7 bases are shared with TRBD2. The CDR3 has 16 amino acids. Unmatched junction bases numbered 7, after V lost 5 bases and J lost 1 base. Germline CDR1 and CDR2: SGHTA and FQGTGA. The DNA of the CDR3 is TGTGCCAGCAGCCCCGGACTAGTTTTGAACACCGGGGAGCTGTTTTTT. Encoded protein: CASSPGLVLNTGELFF. Combining the CDR3 with reference TRBV7-3 and TRBJ2-2 gives the whole variable domain GAGVSQTPSNKVTEKGKYVELRCDPISGHTALYWYRQSLGQGPEFLIYFQGTGAADDSGLPNDRFFAVRPEGSVSTLKIQRTERGDSAVYLCASSPGLVLNTGELFFGEGSRLTVL.

This clonotype was picked up a small number of times. The rearrangement uses TRBV7-9 and TRBJ2-1; D not certain. Trimming took 5 bases from V and 4 from J, leaving 15 bases between them. Germline assignment: CDR1 SEHNR and CDR2 FQNEAQ (reference sequence). The CDR3 spans 15 residues. The CDR3, as DNA: TGTGCCAGCAGCACGACTTCCTGGCGTTACAATGAGCAGTTCTTC. Protein product: CASSTTSWRYNEQFF.

The chain uses TRBV15 and TRBJ2-1, with 10 bases lining up with TRBD2. The CDR3 extends over 17 amino acids. Germline CDR1 LNHNV, CDR2 YYDKDF (reference sequence). With 0 bases clipped from V and 4 bases from J, the junction kept 6 bases outside the gene matches. The CDR3 protein is CATSRDKELAGYNEQFF. The DNA of the CDR3 is TGTGCCACCAGCAGAGATAAGGAACTAGCGGGATACAATGAGCAGTTCTTC.